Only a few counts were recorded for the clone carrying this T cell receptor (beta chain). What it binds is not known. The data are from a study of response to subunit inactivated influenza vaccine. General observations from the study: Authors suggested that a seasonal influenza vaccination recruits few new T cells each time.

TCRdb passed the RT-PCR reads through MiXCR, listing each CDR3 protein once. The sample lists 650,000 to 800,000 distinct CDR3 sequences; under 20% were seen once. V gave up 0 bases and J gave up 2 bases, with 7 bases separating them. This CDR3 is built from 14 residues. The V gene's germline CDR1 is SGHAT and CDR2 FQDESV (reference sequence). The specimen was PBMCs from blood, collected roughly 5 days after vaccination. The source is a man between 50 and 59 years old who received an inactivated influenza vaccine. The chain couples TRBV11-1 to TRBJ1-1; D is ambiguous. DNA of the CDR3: TGTGCCAGCAGCTTAGCGTGGGATAACACTGAAGCTTTCTTT. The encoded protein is CASSLAWDNTEAFF.